This is a list of T cell receptor beta chains from one sample in a study of T-cell reconstitution after alpha-beta-depleted transplantation in children. MiXCR, run by TCRdb on the PCR reads, gives a single entry per CDR3 protein. Of 200,000 to 250,000 distinct CDR3 sequences listed, approximately 8% are singletons. The source was PBMCs, mostly from graft donor cells, collected 180 days after TCRalphabeta/CD19-depleted stem cell transplant. These TCRs come from a male patient between 10 and 17 years old who had a stem cell transplant for acute lymphoblastic leukemia, so the T cells may come from the graft donor. Both conserved end residues are part of each CDR3. A D gene is named only where the DNA matches it firmly. The size field reads how often the clone was seen (once, few, many) or a class if it is expanded.

length,size,J,D,V,DNA,CDR3
14,many,TRBJ2-3,-,TRBV12-3/TRBV12-4,TGTGCCAGCAGTTTCGTACCCTTCACAGATACGCAGTATTTT,CASSFVPFTDTQYF
15,many,TRBJ1-1,TRBD1,TRBV28,TGTGCCAGCATCGGACCGGGACAGGGTAGGACTGAAGCTTTCTTT,CASIGPGQGRTEAFF
13,many,TRBJ2-3,-,TRBV7-3,TGTGCCAGCAGCTTGTATGATCCAGATACGCAGTATTTT,CASSLYDPDTQYF
17,many,TRBJ2-7,TRBD2,TRBV4-3,TGCGCCAGCAGCCACGGGACTAGCGGGGGGCCAGTCTACGAGCAGTACTTC,CASSHGTSGGPVYEQYF
12,many,TRBJ2-1,TRBD2,TRBV12-3/TRBV12-4,TGTGCCAGCAGTTTATGGGGGGGTGAGCAGTTCTTC,CASSLWGGEQFF
11,many,TRBJ2-3,TRBD1,TRBV12-3/TRBV12-4,TGTGCCAGCGATACAGGGGGCTGGCAGTATTTT,CASDTGGWQYF
14,many,TRBJ1-1,-,TRBV12-3/TRBV12-4,TGTGCCAGCAGTCTTACCGGGGGCGGCGCTGAAGCTTTCTTT,CASSLTGGGAEAFF
22,many,TRBJ2-3,-,TRBV23-1,TGCGCCAGCAGTCAATTTAGCCAGAACCCGAGACAGCTACTAGATGGCACAGATACGCAGTATTTT,CASSQFSQNPRQLLDGTDTQYF
15,many,TRBJ2-5,-,TRBV7-8,TGTGCCAGCAGCAAAACGACAGGTTACCAAGAGACCCAGTACTTC,CASSKTTGYQETQYF
14,many,TRBJ2-7,TRBD2,TRBV12-3/TRBV12-4,TGTGCCAGCAATTCGGCGGGGGGTCTCTACGAGCAGTACTTC,CASNSAGGLYEQYF
14,many,TRBJ2-5,-,TRBV7-2,TGTGCCAGCAGCTTCGGCGGGGTGAGAGAGACCCAGTACTTC,CASSFGGVRETQYF
13,many,TRBJ1-1,-,TRBV20-1,TGCAGTGCCGGGGAACCCACGAACACTGAAGCTTTCTTT,CSAGEPTNTEAFF
13,many,TRBJ1-1,-,TRBV28,TGTGCCAGCAGGGTACAGGGCCCAGGGAAAGCTTTCTTT,CASRVQGPGKAFF
15,few,TRBJ2-7,TRBD1,TRBV18,TGTGCCAGCTCACCTACAGGGGGACCCACCTACGAGCAGTACTTC,CASSPTGGPTYEQYF
12,many,TRBJ2-5,-,TRBV29-1,TGCAGCGTTAGGGCACAGCAAGAGACCCAGTACTTC,CSVRAQQETQYF
10,many,TRBJ2-7,-,TRBV20-1,TGCAGTGCTACAGGGGTCGAGCAGTACTTC,CSATGVEQYF
16,few,TRBJ2-7,-,TRBV9,TGTGCCAGCAGCCCCACGGGGGTCCCATTTGACTACGAGCAGTACTTC,CASSPTGVPFDYEQYF
17,many,TRBJ2-7,-,TRBV11-2,TGTGCCAGCAGCTTAGAGGGCCGGGGGTACCCAGGGCACGAGCAGTACTTC,CASSLEGRGYPGHEQYF